These 25 T cell receptor beta chains share one sample of origin, sequenced in a study of blood T cells in healthy people across ages. The use of a sample-barcoded 5' primer and a J-beta primer mix characterized a second PCR of about 7 to 12 cycles. TCRdb reprocessed the 5' RACE reads via MiXCR and lists one record per CDR3 protein. This sample carries 1.5 million to 2 million distinct CDR3 sequences, about 39% of them seen once, and the ten largest clones take approximately 22%. Sequencing was done on a sample of blood. Receptors were obtained from a human donor in good health.

V usage is TRBV5-1 and J usage is TRBJ2-7; 9 bases are a match to TRBD1. The ends lost 4 bases at V and 7 bases at J; junction bases unmatched: 15. There are 16 residues in the CDR3. CDR1 SGHRS and CDR2 YFSETQ come from the germline V gene. For the CDR3, the DNA is TGCGCCAGCAGCGTAACCGGGACAGGGATAGCGCGGGAGCAGTACTTC. Its protein product is CASSVTGTGIAREQYF.

This clonotype was picked up one time. The rearrangement uses TRBV6-2 or TRBV6-3 and TRBJ1-5; no firm D call. The CDR3 runs to 15 residues. CDR1 and CDR2 from the germline V gene are MNHEY and SVGEGT. Trimming took 6 bases from V and 0 from J, leaving 12 bases between them. In DNA, the CDR3 is TGTGCCAGCAGGCCTGCGGTGATTAGCAATCAGCCCCAGCATTTT. Protein product: CASRPAVISNQPQHF.

The rearrangement links TRBV20-1 to TRBJ2-5; the match to TRBD2 covers 8 bases. Trimming cost V 6 bases and J 4 bases; bases outside gene matches: 7. The germline gives CDR1 DFQATT, CDR2 SNEGSKA (reference sequence). The CDR3 loop spans 13 amino acids. The CDR3 nucleotides read TGCAGTGCGGCCCCGGGACTAGGAGAGACCCAGTACTTC. Amino acid sequence: CSAAPGLGETQYF.

The chain couples TRBV6-2 or TRBV6-3 to TRBJ1-5; the D is unclear. V was pared by 6 bases and J by 7 bases, with 16 bases between. Per germline, CDR1 MNHEY and CDR2 SVGEGT. The CDR3 has 14 amino acids. The DNA of the CDR3 is TGTGCCAGCAGGGAGTTAAAATCCCAACAGCCCCAGCATTTT. This sequence encodes CASRELKSQQPQHF.

J is TRBJ1-2 and V is TRBV19; possibly TRBD1 for D (5 bases). The V gene lost 3 bases and the J gene lost 7 bases, with 18 bases spanning the gap. Germline V CDR1 and CDR2: LNHDA, SQIVND (reference sequence). The CDR3 contains 15 residues. In nucleotides, the CDR3 is TGTGCCAGTAGTATCGCCGAAGTAGGGGTCGGTGGCTACACCTTC. Residues: CASSIAEVGVGGYTF.

This clonotype turned up a few times. The CDR3 coding sequence is TGCGCCAGCAGCCACCGACCGGGGGAGCAGTTCTTC. Its translation: CASSHRPGEQFF. The chain employs TRBV4-1 and TRBJ2-1; possible D gene TRBD2, 5 bases. Germline-derived CDR1 and CDR2 are MGHRA and YSYEKL. V was pared by 3 bases and J by 10 bases, with 10 bases between. The CDR3 is 12 amino acids.

This sequence joins TRBV20-1 and TRBJ1-1, with a tentative D call TRBD1 (5 bases). The CDR3 spans 13 residues. CDR1 is DFQATT and CDR2 is SNEGSKA in the germline V gene (reference sequence). The ends were cut back, 3 bases at V and 1 base at J, with 9 bases in the middle. CDR3 sequence (DNA): TGCAGTGCTAGGCCCGGACAGAACACTGAAGCTTTCTTT. This gives the protein CSARPGQNTEAFF.

This sequence joins TRBV6-1 and TRBJ1-1, with D possibly being TRBD1 (5 bases). The CDR3 runs to 18 residues. Trimming stripped 6 bases from V and 2 bases from J, with 25 bases between. CDR1 is MNHNS, CDR2 SASEGT, per germline. The DNA for the CDR3 is TGTGCCAGCAGAGAGGTGGGGGGACGACTCAACTTAAACACTGAAGCTTTCTTT. Amino acid sequence: CASREVGGRLNLNTEAFF.

The rearrangement uses TRBV7-2 and TRBJ1-5; D perhaps matches TRBD1 (5 bases). This CDR3 has 15 residues. Trimming stripped 5 bases from V and 7 bases from J, with 18 bases between. Per the germline V gene, CDR1 is SGHTA and CDR2 is FQGNSA. DNA of the CDR3: TGTGCCAGCAGCCTCATGGGGGATTCAGGGCAGCCCCAGCATTTT. It is translated as CASSLMGDSGQPQHF.

The rearrangement links TRBV29-1 to TRBJ1-2; D not certain. The CDR3 consists of 14 residues. CDR1 and CDR2 from the germline V gene are SQVTM and ANQGSEA. V lost 4 bases and J lost 3, with 15 bases in between. CDR3 bases: TGCAGCGTTGGCGATTTGGGGAGATACTATGGCTACACCTTC. Protein: CSVGDLGRYYGYTF.

This clonotype has just a few counts. The V gene is TRBV5-1, the J gene TRBJ1-5; no clear D. V was clipped by 4 bases and J by 4 bases, with 12 bases between them. Germline V gene sequence: CDR1 SGHRS, CDR2 YFSETQ. The CDR3 totals 14 residues. CDR3 amino acids: CASSTGEVNQPQHF. CDR3 coding DNA: TGCGCCAGCAGCACTGGTGAGGTAAATCAGCCCCAGCATTTT.

The chain couples TRBV7-8 to TRBJ1-1, with D tentatively TRBD1 (5 bases). CDR1 SGHVS and CDR2 FQNEAQ come from the germline V gene. The CDR3 consists of 17 residues. V gave up 5 bases and J gave up 4 bases, with 23 bases separating them. This CDR3 reads CASSNYDHGATGTEAFF. CDR3 coding DNA: TGTGCCAGCAGCAACTACGACCACGGGGCTACGGGCACTGAAGCTTTCTTT.

To note about this clonotype: Its ends do not fully match the called genes, so a read error is possible. The genes are TRBV18 and TRBJ2-6; D may be TRBD2 (6 bases). Germline V CDR1 and CDR2: KGHSH, LQKENI. The CDR3 runs to 18 residues. The CDR3 loop is CASSPPGGGTSSANVLTF. CDR3 nucleotide sequence: TGTGCCAGCTCACCACCGGGAGGAGGAACTAGCTCGGCCAATGTCCTGACTTTC. The full variable domain, its missing parts supplied by reference TRBV18 and TRBJ2-6, is NAGVMQNPRHLVRRRGQEARLRCSPMKGHSHVYWYRQLPEEGLKFMVYLQKENIIDESGMPKERFSAEFPKEGPSILRIQQVVRGDSAAYFCASSPPGGGTSSANVLTFGAGSRLTVL.

This clonotype was found a few times. The J gene is TRBJ1-5, the V gene TRBV7-2; 9 bases align to TRBD1. The ends lost 5 bases at V and 3 bases at J; junction bases unmatched: 5. CDR1 and CDR2 (germline): SGHTA, FQGNSA. CDR3 length: 15 amino acids. The CDR3 sequence: CASSPRDRDNQPQHF. The CDR3 bases are TGTGCCAGCAGCCCCCGGGACAGGGACAATCAGCCCCAGCATTTT.

The chain uses TRBV14 and TRBJ2-7, with 7 bases identical to TRBD1. The CDR3 spans 14 residues. Per the germline V gene, CDR1 is SGHDN and CDR2 is FVKESK. V lost 2 bases and J lost 2; bases outside the gene matches: 3. The CDR3 region is CASSQRTGPYEQYF. The CDR3 DNA reads as TGTGCCAGCAGCCAAAGGACAGGTCCCTACGAGCAGTACTTC.

This clonotype was seen a handful of times. This chain connects TRBV29-1 to TRBJ2-4; D perhaps matches TRBD2 (5 bases). There are 15 residues in the CDR3. V lost 5 bases to trimming and J lost 0 bases, with 14 bases between them. Germline V gene lookup returns CDR1 SQVTM and CDR2 ANQGSEA. The CDR3 reads CSVQAGRQAKNIQYF. As DNA, the CDR3 is TGCAGCGTTCAGGCGGGCAGGCAAGCCAAAAACATTCAGTACTTC.

The chain combines TRBV20-1 with TRBJ1-2; TRBD1 might be the D (5 bases). The CDR3 covers 11 residues. Germline V gene sequence: CDR1 DFQATT, CDR2 SNEGSKA (reference sequence). V was trimmed by 5 bases and J by 3 bases, leaving 7 bases between them. The chain's CDR3 is CSAETDYGYTF. The CDR3 DNA is TGCAGTGCTGAGACAGACTATGGCTACACCTTC.

This clonotype was counted a few times. The chain is built from TRBV4-3 and TRBJ1-2; D might be TRBD1 (6 bases). Germline CDR1 reads LGHNA; CDR2 reads YSLEER. Trimming cost V 1 base and J 4 bases, with 13 bases left between them. This CDR3 contains 15 residues. The CDR3 DNA follows: TGCGCCAGCAGCCAAGGTTTCCTACAGGGCTATGGCTACACCTTC. Amino acid sequence: CASSQGFLQGYGYTF.

The chain joins TRBV4-3 to TRBJ1-5; a weak D match, TRBD1 (5 bases). The CDR3 spans 15 residues. Germline V CDR1 and CDR2: LGHNA, YSLEER. V was shortened by 0 bases and J by 4 bases, with 10 bases between the two germline ends. CDR3 loop: CASSQDRVLNQPQHF. In nucleotides, the CDR3 is TGCGCCAGCAGCCAAGACAGGGTCCTGAATCAGCCCCAGCATTTT.

V usage is TRBV12-3 or TRBV12-4 and J usage is TRBJ2-4; 8 positions match TRBD1. V dropped 3 bases and J dropped 9; count of bases not matched to a gene: 7. This CDR3 has 14 residues. For the CDR3, the DNA is TGTGCCAGCAGTTTTACCCGGGACAGGACCATTCAGTACTTC. This codes for CASSFTRDRTIQYF.

This chain joins TRBV28 and TRBJ2-7, with 8 bases lining up with TRBD1. Germline CDR1 and CDR2: MDHEN and SYDVKM. The CDR3 covers 16 residues. V trimming: 3 bases; J trimming: 1 base; junction bases outside the gene matches: 8. CDR3 sequence reads: CASSFRQGSRSYEQYF. Written as DNA, the CDR3 is TGTGCCAGCAGTTTTAGACAGGGGTCGAGGTCCTACGAGCAGTACTTC. The complete variable domain, with remaining parts taken from reference TRBV28 and TRBJ2-7, reads DVKVTQSSRYLVKRTGEKVFLECVQDMDHENMFWYRQDPGLGLRLIYFSYDVKMKEKGDIPEGYSVSREKKERFSLILESASTNQTSMYLCASSFRQGSRSYEQYFGPGTRLTVT.

The chain couples TRBV4-3 to TRBJ2-3; D gene unclear. The CDR3 sequence is 14 residues long. The germline V gene has CDR1 LGHNA and CDR2 YSLEER. Trimming cost V 0 bases and J 3 bases, with 7 bases left between them. CDR3 nucleotides: TGCGCCAGCAGCCAAGATAGGTGGACAGATACGCAGTATTTT. Its translation: CASSQDRWTDTQYF.

In this sample, this clonotype turned up a few times. The CDR3 protein is CASSDPATGVETQYF. CDR3 bases: TGTGCCAGCAGCGATCCAGCAACAGGGGTTGAGACCCAGTACTTC. V and J are TRBV7-2 and TRBJ2-5, with 7 bases lining up with TRBD1. Germline CDR1 is SGHTA and CDR2 is FQGNSA. The length of the CDR3 is 15 residues. With V trimmed by 5 bases and J by 5 bases, 11 bases remained unmatched.

V is TRBV12-3 or TRBV12-4 and J is TRBJ1-2; TRBD1 matches 8 bases. The CDR3 is 14 amino acids. V lost 5 bases, J lost 3 bases, and 5 bases stayed unmatched. The CDR3 protein is CASSLTGVHYGYTF. DNA of the CDR3: TGTGCCAGCAGTCTGACAGGGGTTCACTATGGCTACACCTTC.

The chain has TRBV9 and TRBJ1-3; D is undetermined. V was trimmed by 0 bases and J by 0 bases, leaving 10 bases between them. CDR1 and CDR2 (germline): SGDLS, YYNGEE. The CDR3 length is 16 residues. The CDR3 protein is CASSVGHRSSGNTIYF. The CDR3 DNA follows: TGTGCCAGCAGCGTAGGACATCGTTCCTCTGGAAACACCATATATTTT.